Below, 12 T cell receptor beta chains from the same sample are listed, as sequenced in a study of post-analysis software for immune sequencing data. Broader study findings: Patients carried a few TRBV segments more frequently than controls did, and TRBV5-6, TRBV5-1 and TRBV20-1 were among them.

Every TCR beta cDNA library bore unique molecular identifiers. TCRdb itself ran the PCR reads through MiXCR, one entry per CDR3 protein. The table includes about 460,000 distinct CDR3 sequences, approximately 45% detected once. Antigens for these TCRs are unknown. Sequencing used blood. The receptors derive from a girl aged 10-17 years with multiple sclerosis.

This chain uses TRBV28 with TRBJ1-2; a weak D match, TRBD1 (6 bases). Germline V gene lookup returns CDR1 MDHEN and CDR2 SYDVKM. CDR3 size: 12 residues. The V and J ends lost 5 bases and 8 bases respectively, with 12 bases between them. In nucleotides, the CDR3 is TGTGCCAGCAGTACACAGGGTGGAGGCTACACCTTC. As protein: CASSTQGGGYTF.

Worth noting for this clonotype: The junction departs from the called germline gene at one end, perhaps through a read error. V is TRBV5-1 and J is TRBJ1-2; tentatively, D is TRBD1 (6 bases). The germline gives CDR1 SGHRS, CDR2 YFSETQ. The CDR3 is made up of 17 amino acids. The CDR3 nucleotides are TGCGCCAGCAGCTTGGCCCGGGGGGCGGAAGCTAACTATGGTTACACCTTC. Translating it yields CASSLARGAEANYGYTF.

A few counts support this clonotype. This chain connects TRBV20-1 to TRBJ1-5, with D possibly being TRBD1 (6 bases). V was clipped by 6 bases and J by 13 bases, with 25 bases between them. This CDR3 comprises 14 residues. Germline CDR1 reads DFQATT; CDR2 reads SNEGSKA (reference sequence). CDR3 amino acids: CSALVASDRFLQHF. DNA for the CDR3: TGCAGTGCCCTAGTGGCCTCTGACAGGTTTCTTCAGCATTTT.

In this sample, this clonotype turned up many times. The gene calls are TRBV7-2 and TRBJ2-7; D is perhaps TRBD2 (6 bases). The CDR3 sequence is 14 residues long. The V end was cut by 1 base, the J end by 3 bases, with 10 bases between. The germline V gene has CDR1 SGHTA and CDR2 FQGNSA. The CDR3 loop reads CASSLGSSGYEQYF. The CDR3 DNA is TGTGCCAGCAGCTTAGGGAGTAGCGGCTACGAGCAGTACTTC.

The chain's CDR3 is CASSHGVPLGGAQYNEQFF. CDR3 DNA: TGCGCCAGCAGCCACGGCGTCCCCTTGGGGGGGGCGCAATACAATGAGCAGTTCTTC. The V call is TRBV4-1, the J call TRBJ2-1; D is possibly TRBD2 (7 bases). The germline CDR1 and CDR2 sequences are MGHRA and YSYEKL. The CDR3 is 19 amino acids. Trimming removed 3 bases at V and 4 bases at J, with 25 bases between.

The table lists this clonotype with a few counts. The rearrangement links TRBV3-1 to TRBJ1-5, with 8 positions matching TRBD1. The V gene end was trimmed by 0 bases and the J gene end by 4 bases; junction bases not matched to a gene: 2. This CDR3 is built from 15 residues. Germline V gene sequence: CDR1 LGHDT, CDR2 YNNKEL (reference sequence). CDR3 sequence reads: CASSQDRTGNQPQHF. The CDR3 DNA follows: TGTGCCAGCAGCCAAGATAGGACAGGGAATCAGCCCCAGCATTTT.

The rearrangement uses TRBV28 and TRBJ1-2; perhaps TRBD1 as D (5 bases). Trimming shortened V by 8 bases and J by 6 bases, and 13 bases separated the two germline ends. The CDR3 contains 12 residues. The germline gives CDR1 MDHEN, CDR2 SYDVKM. For the CDR3, the DNA is TGTGCCAGCTCCGCGGGGCCCGATGGCTACACCTTC. It codes for CASSAGPDGYTF.

This clonotype was picked up a small number of times. The chain joins TRBV3-1 to TRBJ2-1; TRBD1 aligns across 7 bases. V lost 2 bases and J lost 8; bases outside the gene matches: 9. Germline V CDR1 and CDR2: LGHDT, YNNKEL (reference sequence). The length of the CDR3 is 15 residues. CDR3 sequence (DNA): TGTGCCAGCAGCCAACTTCCGACAGGGTCTGATGAGCAGTTCTTC. It is translated as CASSQLPTGSDEQFF.

The chain uses TRBV12-3 or TRBV12-4 and TRBJ1-4, with a weak D call TRBD1 (5 bases). V was shortened by 7 bases and J by 7 bases, with 19 bases between the two germline ends. CDR3 size: 15 residues. The CDR3 here is CASTSLRGISEKLFF. CDR3 coding DNA: TGTGCCAGCACCTCATTACGGGGGATATCTGAAAAACTGTTTTTT.

This clonotype has just a few counts. V gene TRBV6-2 or TRBV6-3 combines with J gene TRBJ2-3; 12 nucleotides line up with TRBD2. The CDR3 loop spans 16 amino acids. Losses at the gene ends were 5 bases for V and 0 bases for J; bases not matched to a gene: 3. Germline-derived CDR1 and CDR2 are MNHEY and SVGEGT. The CDR3 region is CASSKGLAGSTDTQYF. The DNA of the CDR3 is TGTGCCAGCAGTAAAGGACTAGCGGGGAGCACAGATACGCAGTATTTT.

There are a few counts of this clonotype. The chain combines TRBV6-5 with TRBJ1-2; D gene ambiguous. CDR1 and CDR2 from the germline V gene are MNHEY and SVGAGI. The V end lost 6 bases, the J end lost 3 bases, and 8 bases lay between the germline ends. This CDR3 has 12 residues. The CDR3 reads CASRLGHYGYTF. CDR3 nucleotide sequence: TGTGCCAGCAGACTAGGACACTATGGCTACACCTTC.

The CDR3 protein is CAISPTGYTYEQYF. CDR3 nucleotides: TGTGCCATCAGTCCAACAGGTTACACCTACGAGCAGTACTTC. The chain is built from TRBV10-3 and TRBJ2-7; tentative D call: TRBD1 (5 bases). Per germline, CDR1 ENHRY and CDR2 SYGVKD. With 5 bases removed from V and 2 bases from J, the gap between germline ends came to 13 bases. The length of the CDR3 is 14 residues.